This entry lists 25 T cell receptor beta chains sequenced from one sample in a study of CXCR3-negative and CXCR3-positive naive CD8 T cells. Study-level findings and limits: More hydrophobic TRB CDR3s occurred in CXCR3-positive than in CXCR3-negative naive cells.

Antigens of these TCRs are unknown. The libraries of TRB cDNA were prepared using 5' RACE with UMI labels. TCRdb re-analyzed the 5' RACE reads; it lists each CDR3 protein once, without DNA. Its listing shows some 5,400 distinct CDR3 sequences. The material sequenced was naive CXCR3+ CD8+ T cells from blood. Subset noted: CD45RO-CCR7+CD27+CD95- naive CD8+ T cells expressing CXCR3 (TNR3+). These receptors came from a human donor in good health. Some clones in this sample may be carry-over from other donors' samples.

Measured by frequency, this clonotype is medium-sized. This chain connects TRBV2 to TRBJ2-1. Germline V CDR1 and CDR2: SNHLY, FYNNEI. CDR3 length equals 12 residues. The CDR3 here is CASSDEPNEQFF.

In terms of frequency, this clonotype is medium-sized (0.01 to 0.1%). The chain uses TRBV4-2 and TRBJ1-1. The germline gives CDR1 LGHNA, CDR2 YNFKEQ. There are 13 residues in the CDR3. The CDR3 reads CASSQALDSEAFF.

The chain uses TRBV20-1 and TRBJ2-5. There are 12 residues in the CDR3. Per germline, CDR1 DFQATT and CDR2 SNEGSKA (reference sequence). The CDR3 region is CSARDSGETQYF.

In terms of frequency, this clonotype is medium-sized. The V gene is TRBV10-3, the J gene TRBJ1-3. The length of the CDR3 is 16 residues. The germline V gene has CDR1 ENHRY and CDR2 SYGVKD. The CDR3: CAISGLPDPSGNTIYF.

This clonotype is identified as medium-sized from frequency. The chain carries TRBV20-1 and TRBJ2-7; absent DNA, TCRdb's TRBD2 call cannot be checked. The CDR3 consists of 15 residues. Looked up from germline, CDR1 is DFQATT and CDR2 is SNEGSKA (reference sequence). The CDR3 spells CSVSGVDEVLGEQYF.

Judged by frequency, this clonotype is medium-sized. The chain links TRBV29-1 to TRBJ2-1. The germline gives CDR1 SQVTM, CDR2 ANQGSEA. CDR3 size: 12 residues. CDR3 amino acids: CSVERPYNEQFF.

This clonotype registers medium-sized by frequency. The chain uses TRBV15 and TRBJ2-1; without DNA, the TCRdb call of TRBD1 cannot be checked. CDR1 is LNHNV, CDR2 YYDKDF, per germline (reference sequence). The CDR3 has 15 residues. CDR3 amino acids: CATSEQAQGLGEQFF.

The chain joins TRBV4-1 to TRBJ2-2; TCRdb outputs TRBD2, but without DNA this stays unchecked. Germline V gene data show CDR1 as MGHRA and CDR2 as YSYEKL. The CDR3 consists of 16 residues. The CDR3 is CASSQTSGTVTGELFF.

The gene calls are TRBV12-5 and TRBJ2-7; the TRBD2 assignment by TCRdb is unverifiable without DNA. Germline values: CDR1 LGHNT, CDR2 FRNRAP. This CDR3 has 13 residues. CDR3: CASGSHLRYEQYF.

In terms of frequency, this clonotype is medium-sized. The rearrangement uses TRBV11-3 and TRBJ1-1; lacking DNA, the TRBD1 call made by TCRdb goes unchecked. This CDR3 is built from 13 residues. Per the germline V gene, CDR1 is SGHNT and CDR2 is YENEEA. The CDR3 here is CASSYTGGTEAFF.

The chain's CDR3 is CSVEFWGAYGYTF. The rearrangement joins TRBV29-1 to TRBJ1-2; TCRdb lists TRBD1, though no DNA is available to test this call. Germline lookup yields CDR1 SQVTM and CDR2 ANQGSEA. There are 13 residues in the CDR3.

The rearrangement uses TRBV29-1 and TRBJ2-3. The germline CDR1 and CDR2 sequences are SQVTM and ANQGSEA. The length of the CDR3 is 14 residues. This CDR3 is CSVEGGLGTDTQYF.

The CDR3 region is CASSPDISPYGYTF. J is TRBJ1-2 and V is TRBV7-2; TCRdb indicates TRBD1, and absent DNA this call remains unverified. Germline CDR1 and CDR2: SGHTA and FQGNSA. This CDR3 region has 14 residues.

Considering frequency, this clonotype is medium-sized. The rearrangement links TRBV7-2 to TRBJ2-7; there is no DNA to check the TCRdb D call of TRBD2. The V gene's germline CDR1 is SGHTA and CDR2 FQGNSA. This CDR3 is built from 14 residues. CDR3 sequence: CASSLAGSLDEQYF.

The chain joins TRBV7-9 to TRBJ1-2; absent DNA, TCRdb's TRBD1 call cannot be checked. CDR1 and CDR2 from the germline V gene are SEHNR and FQNEAQ (reference sequence). This CDR3 region has 14 residues. The CDR3 loop reads CASSLVMTGNGYTF. Full variable domain (rest looked up from reference TRBV7-9 and TRBJ1-2): DTGVSQNPRHKITKRGQNVTFRCDPISEHNRLYWYRQTLGQGPEFLTYFQNEAQLEKSRLLSDRFSAERPKGSFSTLEIQRTEQGDSAMYLCASSLVMTGNGYTFGSGTRLTVV.

V is TRBV6-2 or TRBV6-3 and J is TRBJ2-5. The CDR3 has 13 residues. The germline V gene has CDR1 MNHEY and CDR2 SVGEGT. The chain's CDR3 is CASRPRREETQYF.

The chain carries TRBV3-1 and TRBJ1-1; TCRdb gives TRBD1 as the D gene, but with no DNA this cannot be confirmed. This CDR3 region has 13 residues. CDR1 and CDR2 (germline): LGHDT, YNNKEL (reference sequence). The CDR3 reads CASSPTGVTEAFF.

This chain connects TRBV25-1 to TRBJ2-7; lacking DNA, the TRBD1 call made by TCRdb goes unchecked. There are 16 residues in the CDR3. Germline V CDR1 and CDR2: MGHDK, SYGVNS. CDR3 protein: CASSVAGTQNSYEQYF.

The chain carries TRBV21-1 and TRBJ1-4. TRBV21-1 is termed a pseudogene. This CDR3 is built from 17 residues. The CDR3 sequence is CASSTQARDGGGEKLFF.

The chain combines TRBV27 with TRBJ2-1; TCRdb gives TRBD1 as the D gene, but with no DNA this cannot be confirmed. The germline CDR1 and CDR2 sequences are MNHEY and SMNVEV (reference sequence). This CDR3 is built from 15 residues. This CDR3 is CASGLSRTGDNEQFF.

The J gene is TRBJ2-1, the V gene TRBV29-1. In germline, CDR1 is SQVTM, CDR2 ANQGSEA. This CDR3 spans 13 amino acids. CDR3 region: CSAGPATINEQFF.

The V and J genes are TRBV13 and TRBJ2-7; TCRdb selects TRBD1, and the lack of DNA leaves this call unchecked. The CDR3 has 14 amino acids. Germline V gives CDR1 PRHDT, CDR2 FYEKMQ (reference sequence). The CDR3 reads CASAPGQGIYEQYF.

This clonotype registers medium-sized by frequency. The chain carries TRBV5-6 and TRBJ2-3; TCRdb gives TRBD2 as the D gene, but with no DNA this cannot be confirmed. CDR1 is SGHDT and CDR2 is YYEEEE in the germline V gene. The CDR3 loop spans 17 amino acids. Here the CDR3 reads CASSLAAAGGPADTQYF.

This clonotype registers medium-sized by frequency. The rearrangement links TRBV29-1 to TRBJ2-1. The CDR3 consists of 11 residues. Germline lookup yields CDR1 SQVTM and CDR2 ANQGSEA. The CDR3 protein is CSGDFYNEQFF.

The V gene is TRBV9, the J gene TRBJ2-5; the TRBD1 assignment by TCRdb is unverifiable without DNA. Germline V gives CDR1 SGDLS, CDR2 YYNGEE. The CDR3 totals 15 residues. This chain's CDR3 is CASSVNRDYQETQYF.